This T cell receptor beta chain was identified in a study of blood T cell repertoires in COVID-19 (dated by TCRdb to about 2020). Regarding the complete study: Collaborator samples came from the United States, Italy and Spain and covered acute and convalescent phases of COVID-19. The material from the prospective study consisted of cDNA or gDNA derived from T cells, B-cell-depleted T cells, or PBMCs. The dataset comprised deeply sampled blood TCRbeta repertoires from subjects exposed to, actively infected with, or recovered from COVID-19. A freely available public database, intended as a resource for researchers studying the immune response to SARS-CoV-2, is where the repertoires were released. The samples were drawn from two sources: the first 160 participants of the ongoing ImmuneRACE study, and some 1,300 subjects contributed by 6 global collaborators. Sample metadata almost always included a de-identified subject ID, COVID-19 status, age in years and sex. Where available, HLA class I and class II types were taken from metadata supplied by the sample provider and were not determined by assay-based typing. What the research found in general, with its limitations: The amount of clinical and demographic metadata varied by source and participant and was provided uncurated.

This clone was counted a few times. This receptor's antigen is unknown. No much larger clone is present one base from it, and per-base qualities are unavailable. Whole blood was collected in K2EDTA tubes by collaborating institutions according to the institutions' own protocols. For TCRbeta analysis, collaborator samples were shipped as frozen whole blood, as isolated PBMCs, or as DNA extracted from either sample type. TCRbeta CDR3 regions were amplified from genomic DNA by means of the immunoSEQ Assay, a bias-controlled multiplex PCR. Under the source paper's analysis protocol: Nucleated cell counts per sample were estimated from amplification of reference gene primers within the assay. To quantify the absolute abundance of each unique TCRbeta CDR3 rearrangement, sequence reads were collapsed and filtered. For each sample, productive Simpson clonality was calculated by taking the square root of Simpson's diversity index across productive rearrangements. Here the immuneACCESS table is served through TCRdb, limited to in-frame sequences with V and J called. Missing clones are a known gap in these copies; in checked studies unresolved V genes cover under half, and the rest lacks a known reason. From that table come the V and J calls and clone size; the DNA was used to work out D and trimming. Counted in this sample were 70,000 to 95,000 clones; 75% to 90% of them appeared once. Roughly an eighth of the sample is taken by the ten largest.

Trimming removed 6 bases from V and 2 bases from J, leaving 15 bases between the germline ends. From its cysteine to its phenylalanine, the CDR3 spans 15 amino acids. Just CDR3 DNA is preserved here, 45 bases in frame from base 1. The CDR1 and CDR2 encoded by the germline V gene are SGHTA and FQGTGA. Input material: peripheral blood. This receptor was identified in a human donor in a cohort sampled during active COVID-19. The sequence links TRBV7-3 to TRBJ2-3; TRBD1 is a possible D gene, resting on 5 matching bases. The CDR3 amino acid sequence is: CASRKTRVVTDTQYF. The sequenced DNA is TGTGCCAGCAGGAAAACCAGGGTAGTCACAGATACGCAGTATTTT.